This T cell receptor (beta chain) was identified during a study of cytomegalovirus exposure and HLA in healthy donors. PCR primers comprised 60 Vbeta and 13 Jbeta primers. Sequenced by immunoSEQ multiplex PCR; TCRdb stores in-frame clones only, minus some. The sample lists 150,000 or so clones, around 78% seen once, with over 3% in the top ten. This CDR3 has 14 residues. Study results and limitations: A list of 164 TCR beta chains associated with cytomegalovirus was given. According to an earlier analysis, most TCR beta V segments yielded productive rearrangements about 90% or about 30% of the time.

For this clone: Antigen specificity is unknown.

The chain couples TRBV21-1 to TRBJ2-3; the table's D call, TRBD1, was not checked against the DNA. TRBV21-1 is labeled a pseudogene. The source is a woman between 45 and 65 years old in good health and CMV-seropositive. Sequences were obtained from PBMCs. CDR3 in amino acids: CASSRGTVTDTQYF. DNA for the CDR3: TGTGCCAGCAGCAGGGGGACAGTTACAGATACGCAGTATTTT.